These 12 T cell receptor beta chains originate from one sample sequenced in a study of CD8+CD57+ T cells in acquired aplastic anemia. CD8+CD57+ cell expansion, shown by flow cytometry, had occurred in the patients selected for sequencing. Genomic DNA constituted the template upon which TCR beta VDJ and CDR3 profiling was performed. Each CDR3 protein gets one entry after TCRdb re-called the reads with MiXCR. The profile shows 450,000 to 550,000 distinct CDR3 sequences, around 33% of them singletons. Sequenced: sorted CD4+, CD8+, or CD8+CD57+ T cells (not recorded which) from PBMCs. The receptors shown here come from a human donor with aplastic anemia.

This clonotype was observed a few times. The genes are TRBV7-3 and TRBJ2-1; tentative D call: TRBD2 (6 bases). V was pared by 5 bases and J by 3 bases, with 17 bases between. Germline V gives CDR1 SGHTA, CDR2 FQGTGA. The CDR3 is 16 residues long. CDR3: CASSAKMGGYYNEQFF. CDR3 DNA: TGTGCCAGCAGCGCCAAAATGGGGGGATACTACAATGAGCAGTTCTTC.

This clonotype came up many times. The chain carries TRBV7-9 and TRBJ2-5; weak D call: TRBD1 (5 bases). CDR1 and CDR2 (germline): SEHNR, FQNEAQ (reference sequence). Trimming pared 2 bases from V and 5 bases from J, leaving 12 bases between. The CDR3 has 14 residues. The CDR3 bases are TGTGCCAGCAGCTTACGACAGCCTCGGGAGACCCAGTACTTC. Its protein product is CASSLRQPRETQYF. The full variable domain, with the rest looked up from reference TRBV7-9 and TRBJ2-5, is DTGVSQNPRHKITKRGQNVTFRCDPISEHNRLYWYRQTLGQGPEFLTYFQNEAQLEKSRLLSDRFSAERPKGSFSTLEIQRTEQGDSAMYLCASSLRQPRETQYFGPGTRLLVL.

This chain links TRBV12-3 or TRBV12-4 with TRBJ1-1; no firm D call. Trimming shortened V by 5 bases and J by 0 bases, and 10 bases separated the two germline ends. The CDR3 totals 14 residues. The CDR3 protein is CASSPQLMNTEAFF. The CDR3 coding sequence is TGTGCCAGCAGTCCACAGCTCATGAACACTGAAGCTTTCTTT.

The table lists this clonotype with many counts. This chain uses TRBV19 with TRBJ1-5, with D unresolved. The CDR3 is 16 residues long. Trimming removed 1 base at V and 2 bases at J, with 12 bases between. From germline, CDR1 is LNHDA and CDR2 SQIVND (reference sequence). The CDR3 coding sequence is TGTGCCAGTAGTATAGTTCGGGGTGTCGGCAATCAGCCCCAGCATTTT. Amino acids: CASSIVRGVGNQPQHF. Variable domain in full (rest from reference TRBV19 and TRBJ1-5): DGGITQSPKYLFRKEGQNVTLSCEQNLNHDAMYWYRQDPGQGLRLIYYSQIVNDFQKGDIAEGYSVSREKKESFPLTVTSAQKNPTAFYLCASSIVRGVGNQPQHFGDGTRLSIL.

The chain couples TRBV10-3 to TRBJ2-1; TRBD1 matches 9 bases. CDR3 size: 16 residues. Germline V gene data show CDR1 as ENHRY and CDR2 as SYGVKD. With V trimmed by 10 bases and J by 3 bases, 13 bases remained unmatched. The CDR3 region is CASRGQGGANYNEQFF. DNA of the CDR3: TGTGCCAGCAGGGGACAGGGAGGGGCAAACTACAATGAGCAGTTCTTC.

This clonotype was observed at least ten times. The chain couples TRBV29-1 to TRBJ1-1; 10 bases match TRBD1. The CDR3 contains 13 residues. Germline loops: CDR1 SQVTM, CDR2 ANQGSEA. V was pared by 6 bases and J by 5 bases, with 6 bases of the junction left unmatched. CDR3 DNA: TGCAGCGTGGGGACAGGGGATTGGACTGAAGCTTTCTTT. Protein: CSVGTGDWTEAFF.

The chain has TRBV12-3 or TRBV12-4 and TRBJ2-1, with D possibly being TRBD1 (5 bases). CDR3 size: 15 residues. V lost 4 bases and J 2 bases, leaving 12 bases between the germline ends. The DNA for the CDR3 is TGTGCCAGCAGTTCCAGGCGCAGGGCCTACAATGAGCAGTTCTTC. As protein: CASSSRRRAYNEQFF.

CDR3 sequence (DNA): TGTGCCAGCAGTAATACCAGGACAACGAACACTGAAGCTTTCTTT. Amino acid sequence: CASSNTRTTNTEAFF. The chain recombines TRBV25-1 with TRBJ1-1; perhaps TRBD1 as D (5 bases). Germline CDR1 MGHDK, CDR2 SYGVNS. The CDR3 spans 15 residues. Trimming pared 5 bases from V and 1 base from J, leaving 14 bases between. Drawing the rest from reference TRBV25-1 and TRBJ1-1, the complete variable domain is EADIYQTPRYLVIGTGKKITLECSQTMGHDKMYWYQQDPGMELHLIHYSYGVNSTEKGDLSSESTVSRIRTEHFPLTLESARPSHTSQYLCASSNTRTTNTEAFFGQGTRLTVV.

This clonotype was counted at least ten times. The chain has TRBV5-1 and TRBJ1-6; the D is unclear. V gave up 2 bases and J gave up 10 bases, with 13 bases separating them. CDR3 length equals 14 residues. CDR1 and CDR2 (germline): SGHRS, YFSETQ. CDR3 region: CASSFVRMGSPLHF. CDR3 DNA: TGCGCCAGCAGCTTCGTACGAATGGGGTCACCCCTCCACTTT.

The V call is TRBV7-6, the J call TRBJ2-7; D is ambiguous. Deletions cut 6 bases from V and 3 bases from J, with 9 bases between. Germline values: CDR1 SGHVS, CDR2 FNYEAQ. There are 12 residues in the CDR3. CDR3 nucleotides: TGTGCCAGCAGTGATGACATCTACGAGCAGTACTTC. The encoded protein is CASSDDIYEQYF.

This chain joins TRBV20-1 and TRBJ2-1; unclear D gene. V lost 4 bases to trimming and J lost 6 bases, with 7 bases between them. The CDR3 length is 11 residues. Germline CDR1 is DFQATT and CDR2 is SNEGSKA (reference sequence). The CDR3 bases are TGCAGTGCTACTGATGTCAATGAGCAGTTCTTC. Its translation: CSATDVNEQFF.

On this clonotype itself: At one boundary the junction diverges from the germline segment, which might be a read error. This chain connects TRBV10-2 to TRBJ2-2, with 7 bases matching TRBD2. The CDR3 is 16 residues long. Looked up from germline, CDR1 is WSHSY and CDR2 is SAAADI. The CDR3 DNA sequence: TGTGCCAGCAGTTACGCTGGGCAGGGAGGGTCCGGGGAGCTGTTTTTT. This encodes CASSYAGQGGSGELFF.